These 23 T cell receptor beta chains were all obtained from the same sample, sequenced in a study of cytomegalovirus exposure and HLA in healthy donors. Researchers ran the PCR with 60 Vbeta and 13 Jbeta primers. Sequencing used immunoSEQ multiplex PCR; TCRdb keeps in-frame clones, though not all of them. The sample holds about 160,000 clones, less than 90% seen once. Specimen: PBMCs. These receptors originate from a young man in good health and CMV-seronegative.

The chain recombines TRBV27 with TRBJ2-7, with D possibly being TRBD2 (5 bases). Germline V gene data show CDR1 as MNHEY and CDR2 as SMNVEV (reference sequence). This CDR3 region has 11 residues. V was cut by 2 bases and J by 10 bases, with 9 bases left in between. In DNA, the CDR3 is TGTGCCAGCAGTTTACGAGGGCACCAGTACTTC. Translated, it gives CASSLRGHQYF.

CDR3: CASSPGQGNYGYTF. The CDR3 DNA reads TGTGCCAGCAGCCCGGGACAGGGGAACTATGGCTACACCTTC. This chain joins TRBV5-4 and TRBJ1-2; 10 bases map to TRBD1. The germline gives CDR1 SGHNT, CDR2 YYREEE (reference sequence). Trimming removed 4 bases from V and 2 bases from J; junction bases left unmatched: 2. This CDR3 comprises 14 residues.

This chain joins TRBV11-1 and TRBJ2-5, with 12 nucleotides matching TRBD1. The CDR3 is made up of 16 amino acids. Looked up from germline, CDR1 is SGHAT and CDR2 is FQDESV (reference sequence). V dropped 5 bases and J dropped 7; count of bases not matched to a gene: 11. CDR3 protein: CASSTSRDRGPGTQYF. DNA of the CDR3: TGTGCCAGCAGCACCTCCCGGGACAGGGGGCCAGGGACCCAGTACTTC.

The V and J genes are TRBV12-5 and TRBJ2-3; 12 bases match TRBD2. CDR3 length: 17 amino acids. Trimming took 5 bases from V and 2 from J; bases not matched to a gene: 8. Germline V gives CDR1 LGHNT, CDR2 FRNRAP. The DNA for the CDR3 is TGTGCTAGTGGTCCCCGACTAGCGGGGGCCTTCACAGATACGCAGTATTTT. Protein: CASGPRLAGAFTDTQYF.

The rearrangement joins TRBV11-2 to TRBJ2-5; a weak D match, TRBD2 (5 bases). The CDR3 has 14 residues. Trimming took 1 base from V and 2 from J, leaving 8 bases between them. The germline V gene has CDR1 SGHAT and CDR2 FQNNGV. CDR3 nucleotide sequence: TGTGCCAGCAGCTTAGGACTACGACAAGAGACCCAGTACTTC. Its protein product is CASSLGLRQETQYF.

The rearrangement uses TRBV9 and TRBJ2-5; a possible D gene is TRBD2 (5 bases). The CDR3 sequence is 14 residues long. The V and J ends lost 0 bases and 9 bases respectively, with 15 bases between them. CDR1 is SGDLS and CDR2 is YYNGEE in the germline V gene. CDR3 in amino acids: CASSVEASTRAQYF. CDR3 bases: TGTGCCAGCAGCGTAGAGGCTAGCACAAGGGCCCAGTACTTC.

The gene calls are TRBV7-9 and TRBJ1-2, with D tentatively TRBD1 (5 bases). There are 15 residues in the CDR3. V lost 3 bases and J lost 7, with 18 bases in between. Per germline, CDR1 SEHNR and CDR2 FQNEAQ (reference sequence). The CDR3 sequence: CASSFAGGEGSGYTF. CDR3 bases: TGTGCCAGCAGCTTCGCGGGGGGGGAGGGAAGTGGCTACACCTTC.

This clone was picked up a small number of times. This chain joins TRBV5-6 and TRBJ1-1; the match to TRBD1 covers 10 bases. Germline V CDR1 and CDR2: SGHDT, YYEEEE. Trimming took 4 bases from V and 3 from J; bases not matched to a gene: 15. This CDR3 region has 18 residues. The CDR3 coding sequence is TGTGCCAGCAGCAGGACCGGGACAGGGGTAATCGCGGACACTGAAGCTTTCTTT. It codes for CASSRTGTGVIADTEAFF.

V usage is TRBV5-6 and J usage is TRBJ1-2; D call uncertain. The germline V and J ends were trimmed by 3 bases and 0 bases, with 12 bases remaining between them. This CDR3 spans 15 amino acids. The germline V gene encodes CDR1 SGHDT and CDR2 YYEEEE. CDR3 in amino acids: CASSSNRVANYGYTF. The CDR3 nucleotides are TGTGCCAGCAGCTCAAACCGGGTAGCTAACTATGGCTACACCTTC.

This clone was seen only a few times. V gene TRBV6-4 combines with J gene TRBJ2-1; TRBD1 matches at 7 bases. The germline CDR1 and CDR2 sequences are MRHNA and SNTAGT. This CDR3 has 15 residues. With 6 bases clipped from V and 5 bases from J, the junction kept 10 bases outside the gene matches. The CDR3 sequence is CASRKTRGGNNEQFF. CDR3 nucleotide sequence: TGTGCCAGCAGGAAGACTCGAGGGGGCAACAATGAGCAGTTCTTC.

The chain recombines TRBV30 with TRBJ1-5; tentatively, D is TRBD1 (5 bases). From germline, CDR1 is GTSNPN and CDR2 SVGIG (reference sequence). The ends were cut back, 3 bases at V and 7 bases at J, with 13 bases in the middle. This CDR3 contains 13 residues. The CDR3: CAWSSGHRQPQHF. Written as DNA, the CDR3 is TGTGCCTGGAGCTCAGGGCACAGGCAGCCCCAGCATTTT.

This clone has a single count. This chain joins TRBV27 and TRBJ2-5; D gene uncertain. Judging by the DNA end, TRBJ2-7 fits better; the J call may be wrong. The CDR3 covers 12 residues. CDR1 MNHEY and CDR2 SMNVEV come from the germline V gene (reference sequence). The CDR3 DNA is TGTGCCAGCAGTGGGCGCTCCTACGAGCAGTACTTC. Protein: CASSGRSYEQYF.

V usage is TRBV6-5 and J usage is TRBJ1-5, with 9 bases aligning to TRBD1. The CDR3 covers 13 residues. Looked up from germline, CDR1 is MNHEY and CDR2 is SVGAGI. The V gene end was trimmed by 6 bases and the J gene end by 10 bases; junction bases not matched to a gene: 7. The CDR3 nucleotides read TGTGCCAGCAGACGGGACAGGGCCCAACCCCAGCATTTT. Residues: CASRRDRAQPQHF.

The chain employs TRBV10-3 and TRBJ2-5; TRBD1 might be the D (6 bases). V lost 3 bases and J lost 5, with 10 bases in between. The V gene's germline CDR1 is ENHRY and CDR2 SYGVKD. The CDR3 is 13 residues long. The CDR3 reads CAISEQGLETQYF. CDR3 nucleotide sequence: TGTGCCATCAGTGAACAGGGCTTGGAGACCCAGTACTTC.

This chain connects TRBV7-2 to TRBJ2-5, with 9 bases that match TRBD2. V was pared by 2 bases and J by 3 bases, with 4 bases of the junction left unmatched. Germline V gene sequence: CDR1 SGHTA, CDR2 FQGNSA. The CDR3 has 15 residues. The CDR3 here is CASSLTLAGKETQYF. For the CDR3, the DNA is TGTGCCAGCAGCTTAACCCTAGCGGGGAAAGAGACCCAGTACTTC.

This clone was observed a handful of times. The chain is built from TRBV18 and TRBJ2-2; TRBD2 agrees at 13 bases. The CDR3 consists of 19 residues. In germline, CDR1 is KGHSH, CDR2 LQKENI. Germline trimming cut 8 bases from V and 0 bases from J; bases unmatched to any gene: 12. CDR3 in DNA: TGTGCCAGCACCCAATTTTTTGGACTAGCGGGGGCGAACACCGGGGAGCTGTTTTTT. It codes for CASTQFFGLAGANTGELFF.

The CDR3: CASSLGTGGEQYF. DNA of the CDR3: TGCGCCAGCAGCTTGGGTACAGGGGGAGAGCAGTACTTC. This sequence joins TRBV4-1 and TRBJ2-7; 8 positions agree with TRBD1. CDR1 is MGHRA and CDR2 is YSYEKL in the germline V gene. V lost 5 bases and J lost 7; bases outside the gene matches: 7. The CDR3 has 13 residues.

V gene TRBV6-5 combines with J gene TRBJ2-1; tentatively, D is TRBD2 (6 bases). The CDR3 is 11 amino acids. Germline CDR1 MNHEY, CDR2 SVGAGI. V lost 9 bases and J lost 9, with 12 bases in between. The CDR3 DNA reads as TGTGCCAGTGGGGGGTGGGGTGAGCAGTTCTTC. Translating it yields CASGGWGEQFF.

The chain has TRBV28 and TRBJ2-7; 9 bases are shared with TRBD1. The germline V gene has CDR1 MDHEN and CDR2 SYDVKM. With V trimmed by 5 bases and J by 2 bases, 7 bases remained unmatched. CDR3 length: 15 amino acids. The CDR3 DNA reads as TGTGCCAGCAGTAGTGGACAGGGGCCCCCCTACGAGCAGTACTTC. The encoded protein is CASSSGQGPPYEQYF.

The sample holds one count of this clone. This same CDR3 is encoded by further DNA sequences in the sample. The chain links TRBV6-6 to TRBJ2-7, with D possibly matching TRBD2 (5 bases). V was clipped by 3 bases and J by 2 bases, with 8 bases between them. Germline V gene lookup returns CDR1 MNHNY and CDR2 SVGAGI (reference sequence). The CDR3 is made up of 13 amino acids. This chain's CDR3 is CASSYRGTYEQYF. The CDR3 DNA follows: TGTGCCAGCAGTTATCGGGGAACCTACGAGCAGTACTTC.

This chain connects TRBV2 to TRBJ2-1, with unresolved D. Per germline, CDR1 SNHLY and CDR2 FYNNEI. This CDR3 comprises 16 residues. The germline V and J ends were trimmed by 6 bases and 0 bases, with 15 bases remaining between them. The CDR3 DNA is TGTGCCAGCAGCCCGACTTTTTATAGCTCCTACAATGAGCAGTTCTTC. Its protein is CASSPTFYSSYNEQFF.

The chain uses TRBV2 and TRBJ1-2; 10 positions agree with TRBD1. The CDR3 is made up of 15 amino acids. Germline CDR1 SNHLY, CDR2 FYNNEI. V lost 8 bases to trimming and J lost 8 bases; unmatched junction nucleotides: 14. This chain's CDR3 is CASDPGRQGAGGYTF. The CDR3 coding sequence is TGTGCCAGCGACCCCGGGCGACAGGGGGCCGGGGGCTACACCTTC.

DNA of the CDR3: TGTGCCAGCAGTTTATCGAGGCCCAGCAGCGGACTAGCGGGAACCCCCCGGTACAATGAGCAGTTCTTC. Its translation: CASSLSRPSSGLAGTPRYNEQFF. The chain has TRBV27 and TRBJ2-1, with TRBD2 identical over 12 bases. Trimming at V came to 0 bases and at J to 4 bases, leaving 22 bases not matched to a gene. Germline assignment: CDR1 MNHEY and CDR2 SMNVEV (reference sequence). The CDR3 length is 23 residues.